A single sample is the source of the 18 T cell receptor beta chains below, sequenced in a study of blood T cell repertoires in COVID-19. Sequencing used immunoSEQ multiplex PCR; TCRdb keeps in-frame clones, though not all of them. This table holds 55,000 to 75,000 clones, around 80% found once. Sample: peripheral blood. These receptors were collected from a human donor in a cohort sampled during active COVID-19.

This chain joins TRBV6-5 and TRBJ2-7; D gene ambiguous. This CDR3 contains 13 residues. Germline CDR1 MNHEY, CDR2 SVGAGI. Deletions cut 4 bases from V and 2 bases from J, with 9 bases between. Written as DNA, the CDR3 is TGTGCCAGCAGTTTCAATTTCCCCTACGAGCAGTACTTC. It translates to CASSFNFPYEQYF.

The rearrangement links TRBV30 to TRBJ1-1; 9 nucleotides agree with TRBD1. Trimming took 1 base from V and 11 from J; bases not matched to a gene: 5. The CDR3 spans 12 residues. The V gene's germline CDR1 is GTSNPN and CDR2 SVGIG (reference sequence). DNA of the CDR3: TGTGCCTGGAGTGCAACAGGGGGCGCGGCTTTCTTT. This sequence encodes CAWSATGGAAFF.

This chain joins TRBV27 and TRBJ2-1; D gene ambiguous. The V gene lost 1 base and the J gene lost 0 bases, with 16 bases spanning the gap. CDR3 size: 18 residues. CDR1 is MNHEY, CDR2 SMNVEV, per germline (reference sequence). The CDR3 sequence is CASSLFYYGGDSYNEQFF. The CDR3, as DNA: TGTGCCAGCAGTTTATTTTACTACGGCGGAGACTCCTACAATGAGCAGTTCTTC.

V is TRBV7-8 and J is TRBJ1-2, with TRBD1 matching 7 bases. Losses at the gene ends were 0 bases for V and 3 bases for J; bases not matched to a gene: 22. The CDR3 has 21 amino acids. Germline V lookup: CDR1 SGHVS, CDR2 FQNEAQ. CDR3 nucleotide sequence: TGTGCCAGCAGCTTAGCGACAGGGAGAGGAGAGGGGGGCACTTACGACTATGGCTACACCTTC. It specifies CASSLATGRGEGGTYDYGYTF. The full variable domain, its missing parts supplied by reference TRBV7-8 and TRBJ1-2, is GAGVSQSPRYKVAKRGQDVALRCDPISGHVSLFWYQQALGQGPEFLTYFQNEAQLDKSGLPSDRFFAERPEGSVSTLKIQRTQQEDSAVYLCASSLATGRGEGGTYDYGYTFGSGTRLTVV.

The rearrangement joins TRBV6-1 to TRBJ2-3; TRBD2 agrees at 7 bases. This CDR3 comprises 16 residues. V was pared by 4 bases and J by 1 base, with 8 bases of the junction left unmatched. The germline V gene encodes CDR1 MNHNS and CDR2 SASEGT. The CDR3 DNA reads as TGTGCCAGCAGTGTTTTGATAGGGAGGGGCACAGATACGCAGTATTTT. Amino acids: CASSVLIGRGTDTQYF.

The chain has TRBV19 and TRBJ2-2; tentatively, D is TRBD1 (6 bases). Trimming took 3 bases from V and 4 from J, leaving 9 bases between them. Germline V gene lookup returns CDR1 LNHDA and CDR2 SQIVND (reference sequence). This CDR3 is 14 amino acids long. The CDR3 DNA reads as TGTGCCAGTAGTATCCGACAGGTCACCGGGGAGCTGTTTTTT. Encoded protein: CASSIRQVTGELFF.

The chain employs TRBV30 and TRBJ2-7, with D perhaps matching TRBD2 (5 bases). There are 13 residues in the CDR3. Trimming stripped 4 bases from V and 3 bases from J, with 13 bases between. Germline lookup yields CDR1 GTSNPN and CDR2 SVGIG (reference sequence). The CDR3 region has the DNA TGTGCCTGGAACCGGGATACAGACTACGAGCAGTACTTC. It yields the protein CAWNRDTDYEQYF.

V is TRBV7-6 and J is TRBJ2-1; D gene unclear. CDR3 length: 16 amino acids. Trimming pared 2 bases from V and 1 base from J, leaving 12 bases between. CDR1 and CDR2 from the germline V gene are SGHVS and FNYEAQ. The CDR3, as DNA: TGTGCCAGCAGCTTAAGCGCGACCCAATCCTACAATGAGCAGTTCTTC. It specifies CASSLSATQSYNEQFF.

The chain links TRBV3-1 (or the pseudogene TRBV3-2) to TRBJ2-7, with TRBD1 identical over 11 bases. The V gene's germline CDR1 is LGHDT and CDR2 YNNKEL (reference sequence). This CDR3 comprises 15 residues. V trimming: 4 bases; J trimming: 3 bases; junction bases outside the gene matches: 5. DNA of the CDR3: TGTGCCAGCAGCCTCGGGACAGGGGGTTACTACGAGCAGTACTTC. This gives the protein CASSLGTGGYYEQYF.

The DNA of the CDR3 is TGTGCCAGCACCCTAGCGGGAGGGGAGCAGTTCTTC. It specifies CASTLAGGEQFF. J is TRBJ2-1 and V is TRBV28; 12 bases are a match to TRBD2. The CDR3 spans 12 residues. With V trimmed by 7 bases and J by 10 bases, 2 bases remained unmatched. Germline assignment: CDR1 MDHEN and CDR2 SYDVKM. Complete variable domain (other parts from reference TRBV28 and TRBJ2-1): DVKVTQSSRYLVKRTGEKVFLECVQDMDHENMFWYRQDPGLGLRLIYFSYDVKMKEKGDIPEGYSVSREKKERFSLILESASTNQTSMYLCASTLAGGEQFFGPGTRLTVL.

J is TRBJ2-5 and V is TRBV4-2; possibly TRBD2 for D (5 bases). Germline assignment: CDR1 LGHNA and CDR2 YNFKEQ. The CDR3 has 13 amino acids. Trimming pared 4 bases from V and 5 bases from J, leaving 11 bases between. The CDR3 sequence is CASSRLGGETQYF. Written as DNA, the CDR3 is TGTGCCAGCAGCCGGCTGGGCGGGGAGACCCAGTACTTC.

The chain has TRBV3-1 (or the pseudogene TRBV3-2) and TRBJ1-1; D remains ambiguous. Trimming cost V 4 bases and J 5 bases, with 8 bases left between them. The germline V gene encodes CDR1 LGHDT and CDR2 YNNKEL (reference sequence). The CDR3 covers 12 residues. CDR3 DNA: TGTGCCAGCAGCCTAACCGGGACTGAAGCTTTCTTT. Amino acid sequence: CASSLTGTEAFF.

The chain has TRBV5-1 and TRBJ2-7; 8 nucleotides agree with TRBD2. With 5 bases clipped from V and 2 bases from J, the junction kept 9 bases outside the gene matches. Germline CDR1 SGHRS, CDR2 YFSETQ. The length of the CDR3 is 15 residues. The DNA for the CDR3 is TGCGCCAGCAGTGCGGGAGGTACCGGTACCTACGAGCAGTACTTC. Translated, it gives CASSAGGTGTYEQYF.

This clone has just one count. The chain is built from TRBV18 and TRBJ2-7; 7 nucleotides line up with TRBD1. This CDR3 spans 14 amino acids. After removal of 3 bases from V and 6 bases from J, the junction contained 8 bases not matched to a gene. Per the germline V gene, CDR1 is KGHSH and CDR2 is LQKENI. The DNA for the CDR3 is TGTGCCAGCTCACCCCGGGACAGTGATCGCGAGCAGTACTTC. Its protein is CASSPRDSDREQYF.

This clone was counted once. The chain carries TRBV28 and TRBJ1-6; 10 nucleotides line up with TRBD1. V dropped 6 bases and J dropped 10; count of bases not matched to a gene: 9. The CDR3 runs to 15 residues. Germline CDR1 is MDHEN and CDR2 is SYDVKM. Here the CDR3 DNA reads TGTGCCAGCAGCTCACGACAGGGGGCCAGATCACCCCTCCACTTT. As protein: CASSSRQGARSPLHF.

The chain uses TRBV19 and TRBJ1-3, with D possibly being TRBD1 (5 bases). Germline V gene data show CDR1 as LNHDA and CDR2 as SQIVND (reference sequence). The CDR3 runs 14 residues. Trimming shortened V by 7 bases and J by 1 base, and 11 bases separated the two germline ends. The CDR3 sequence: CASISGGSGNTIYF. CDR3 bases: TGTGCCAGTATCAGCGGGGGATCTGGAAACACCATATATTTT.

A few counts support this clone. This chain joins TRBV7-9 and TRBJ2-2, with D possibly TRBD2 on 6 matching bases. The CDR3 extends over 13 amino acids. Trimming removed 11 bases from V and 0 bases from J, with 10 bases in between. Germline CDR1 reads SEHNR; CDR2 reads FQNEAQ (reference sequence). CDR3 DNA sequence: TGTGCCTTAGGCGGGGCGAACACCGGGGAGCTGTTTTTT. Its protein product is CALGGANTGELFF.

The genes are TRBV9 and TRBJ2-2; 8 bases fit TRBD1. V shed 3 bases and J 2 bases; nucleotides not matched to a gene: 6. The CDR3 totals 16 residues. Germline V gene sequence: CDR1 SGDLS, CDR2 YYNGEE. The DNA of the CDR3 is TGTGCCAGCAGCGCCTCAGGGGGCCTAAACACCGGGGAGCTGTTTTTT. The encoded protein is CASSASGGLNTGELFF.